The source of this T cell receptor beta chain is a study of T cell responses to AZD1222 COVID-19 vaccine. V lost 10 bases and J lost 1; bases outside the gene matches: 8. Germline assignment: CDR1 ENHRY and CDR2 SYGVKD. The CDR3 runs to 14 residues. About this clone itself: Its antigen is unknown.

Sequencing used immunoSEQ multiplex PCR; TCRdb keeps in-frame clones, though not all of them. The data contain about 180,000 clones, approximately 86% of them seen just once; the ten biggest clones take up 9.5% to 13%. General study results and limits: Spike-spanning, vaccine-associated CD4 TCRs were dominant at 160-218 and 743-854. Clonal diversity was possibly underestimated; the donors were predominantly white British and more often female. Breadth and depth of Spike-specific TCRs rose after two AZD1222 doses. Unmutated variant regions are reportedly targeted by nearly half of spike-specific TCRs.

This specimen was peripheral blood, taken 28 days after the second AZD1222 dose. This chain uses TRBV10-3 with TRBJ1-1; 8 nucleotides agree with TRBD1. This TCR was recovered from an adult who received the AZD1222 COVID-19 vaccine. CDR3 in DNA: TGTGCCACCGGACAGGGCAGGGGGAACACTGAAGCTTTCTTT. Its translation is CATGQGRGNTEAFF.